Each of the 4 T cell receptor beta chains below was sequenced from the same sample in a study of cytomegalovirus exposure and HLA in healthy donors. The PCR ran on 60 Vbeta and 13 Jbeta primers. Repertoires were generated with immunoSEQ multiplex PCR, while TCRdb's copy carries only in-frame clones and drops some. This table holds around 120,000 clones, around 74% found once. Specimen: PBMCs. These TCRs come from a man aged 60 to 75 in good health and CMV-seropositive.

This clone was counted a few times. The genes are TRBV19 and TRBJ1-5; D gene ambiguous. The CDR3 spans 15 residues. CDR1 and CDR2 (germline): LNHDA, SQIVND (reference sequence). V lost 3 bases and J 1 base, leaving 10 bases between the germline ends. CDR3 bases: TGTGCCAGTAGTATGGAGGACCGAAGCAATCAGCCCCAGCATTTT. Its translation: CASSMEDRSNQPQHF.

The chain links TRBV15 to TRBJ2-5, with TRBD2 matching 7 bases. This CDR3 has 14 amino acids. The trim removed 5 bases at V and 11 bases at J, leaving 14 bases unmatched. CDR1 is LNHNV and CDR2 is YYDKDF in the germline V gene (reference sequence). The CDR3 DNA reads as TGTGCCACCAGCCCGCGGGGGAGGGACCGAGAGCAGTACTTC. Amino acid sequence: CATSPRGRDREQYF.

The rearrangement links TRBV4-1 to TRBJ2-7, with D unresolved. V lost 0 bases to trimming and J lost 4 bases, with 7 bases between them. This CDR3 is 13 amino acids long. Germline V CDR1 and CDR2: MGHRA, YSYEKL. The CDR3, as DNA: TGCGCCAGCAGCCAAGAACCCGGTTACGAGCAGTACTTC. Its translation is CASSQEPGYEQYF.

DNA for the CDR3: TGCGCCAGCAGTGTTGGGCAGGGGAATCAGCCCCAGCATTTT. It encodes CASSVGQGNQPQHF. This chain joins TRBV10-2 and TRBJ1-5; possibly TRBD1 for D (6 bases). The CDR3 spans 14 residues. The germline V and J ends were trimmed by 4 bases and 4 bases, with 11 bases remaining between them. Germline values: CDR1 WSHSY, CDR2 SAAADI.